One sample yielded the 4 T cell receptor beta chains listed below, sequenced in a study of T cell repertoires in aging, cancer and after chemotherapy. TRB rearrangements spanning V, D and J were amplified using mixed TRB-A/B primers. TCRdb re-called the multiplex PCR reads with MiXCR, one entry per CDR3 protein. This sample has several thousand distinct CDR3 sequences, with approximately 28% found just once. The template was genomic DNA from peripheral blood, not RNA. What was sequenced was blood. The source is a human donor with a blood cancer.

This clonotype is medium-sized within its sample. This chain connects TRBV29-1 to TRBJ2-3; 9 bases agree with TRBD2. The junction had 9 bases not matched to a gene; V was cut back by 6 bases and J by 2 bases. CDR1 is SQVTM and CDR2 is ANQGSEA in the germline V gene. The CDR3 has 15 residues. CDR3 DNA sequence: TGCAGCGTCGCTCTAGCGGGAACTCTCACAGATACGCAGTATTTT. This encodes CSVALAGTLTDTQYF.

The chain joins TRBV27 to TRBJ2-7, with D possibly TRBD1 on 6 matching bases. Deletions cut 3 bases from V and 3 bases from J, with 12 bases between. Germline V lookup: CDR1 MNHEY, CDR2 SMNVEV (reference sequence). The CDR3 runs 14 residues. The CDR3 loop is CASSFNGQSYEQYF. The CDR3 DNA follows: TGTGCCAGCAGTTTTAACGGACAGAGCTACGAGCAGTACTTC.

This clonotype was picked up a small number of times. CDR3 DNA sequence: TGTGCCAGCAGCTCATCCGGGACAAGACAAGAGACCCAGTACTTC. This codes for CASSSSGTRQETQYF. The rearrangement links TRBV11-3 to TRBJ2-5; maybe TRBD1 (6 bases). The germline gives CDR1 SGHNT, CDR2 YENEEA. The CDR3 is 15 amino acids. Deletions cut 4 bases from V and 2 bases from J, with 14 bases between.

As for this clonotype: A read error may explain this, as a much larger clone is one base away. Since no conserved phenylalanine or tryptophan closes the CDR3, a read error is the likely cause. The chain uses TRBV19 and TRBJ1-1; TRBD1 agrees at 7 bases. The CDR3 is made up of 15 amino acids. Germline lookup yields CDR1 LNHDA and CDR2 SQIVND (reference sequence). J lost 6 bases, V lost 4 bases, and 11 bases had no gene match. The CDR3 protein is CASSRTGQMVAEAFL. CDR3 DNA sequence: TGTGCCAGTAGTAGAACGGGACAGATGGTGGCTGAAGCTTTCCTT.